The entry that follows covers one T cell receptor beta chain sequence. This record comes from a study of regulatory T cells in long-lasting Graves disease. Arm-PCR of CDR3 regions and iRepertoire HTBI primers were the basis on which TCR beta libraries were built. TCRdb recomputed calls from the multiplex PCR reads with MiXCR, one row per CDR3 protein. The sample holds some 470,000 distinct CDR3 sequences, roughly 21% seen once. Time point denoted: persistent/refractory GD, antithyroid drugs over 5 years with positive TRAb. PBMC-derived RNA was used for the TCR library. With 5 bases clipped from V and 5 bases from J, the junction kept 8 bases outside the gene matches. Germline lookup yields CDR1 LNHDA and CDR2 SQIVND (reference sequence). The CDR3 has 15 amino acids.

The J gene is TRBJ1-5, the V gene TRBV19; 8 nucleotides align to TRBD1. This receptor was identified in a female donor with Graves disease. The specimen was peripheral blood mononuclear cells (PBMCs), collected when the disease was refractory, from a patient treated with antithyroid drugs. Here the CDR3 DNA reads TGTGCCAGTAGTGGAACAGGGGGAAGTTATCAGCCCCAGCATTTT. This gives the protein CASSGTGGSYQPQHF.